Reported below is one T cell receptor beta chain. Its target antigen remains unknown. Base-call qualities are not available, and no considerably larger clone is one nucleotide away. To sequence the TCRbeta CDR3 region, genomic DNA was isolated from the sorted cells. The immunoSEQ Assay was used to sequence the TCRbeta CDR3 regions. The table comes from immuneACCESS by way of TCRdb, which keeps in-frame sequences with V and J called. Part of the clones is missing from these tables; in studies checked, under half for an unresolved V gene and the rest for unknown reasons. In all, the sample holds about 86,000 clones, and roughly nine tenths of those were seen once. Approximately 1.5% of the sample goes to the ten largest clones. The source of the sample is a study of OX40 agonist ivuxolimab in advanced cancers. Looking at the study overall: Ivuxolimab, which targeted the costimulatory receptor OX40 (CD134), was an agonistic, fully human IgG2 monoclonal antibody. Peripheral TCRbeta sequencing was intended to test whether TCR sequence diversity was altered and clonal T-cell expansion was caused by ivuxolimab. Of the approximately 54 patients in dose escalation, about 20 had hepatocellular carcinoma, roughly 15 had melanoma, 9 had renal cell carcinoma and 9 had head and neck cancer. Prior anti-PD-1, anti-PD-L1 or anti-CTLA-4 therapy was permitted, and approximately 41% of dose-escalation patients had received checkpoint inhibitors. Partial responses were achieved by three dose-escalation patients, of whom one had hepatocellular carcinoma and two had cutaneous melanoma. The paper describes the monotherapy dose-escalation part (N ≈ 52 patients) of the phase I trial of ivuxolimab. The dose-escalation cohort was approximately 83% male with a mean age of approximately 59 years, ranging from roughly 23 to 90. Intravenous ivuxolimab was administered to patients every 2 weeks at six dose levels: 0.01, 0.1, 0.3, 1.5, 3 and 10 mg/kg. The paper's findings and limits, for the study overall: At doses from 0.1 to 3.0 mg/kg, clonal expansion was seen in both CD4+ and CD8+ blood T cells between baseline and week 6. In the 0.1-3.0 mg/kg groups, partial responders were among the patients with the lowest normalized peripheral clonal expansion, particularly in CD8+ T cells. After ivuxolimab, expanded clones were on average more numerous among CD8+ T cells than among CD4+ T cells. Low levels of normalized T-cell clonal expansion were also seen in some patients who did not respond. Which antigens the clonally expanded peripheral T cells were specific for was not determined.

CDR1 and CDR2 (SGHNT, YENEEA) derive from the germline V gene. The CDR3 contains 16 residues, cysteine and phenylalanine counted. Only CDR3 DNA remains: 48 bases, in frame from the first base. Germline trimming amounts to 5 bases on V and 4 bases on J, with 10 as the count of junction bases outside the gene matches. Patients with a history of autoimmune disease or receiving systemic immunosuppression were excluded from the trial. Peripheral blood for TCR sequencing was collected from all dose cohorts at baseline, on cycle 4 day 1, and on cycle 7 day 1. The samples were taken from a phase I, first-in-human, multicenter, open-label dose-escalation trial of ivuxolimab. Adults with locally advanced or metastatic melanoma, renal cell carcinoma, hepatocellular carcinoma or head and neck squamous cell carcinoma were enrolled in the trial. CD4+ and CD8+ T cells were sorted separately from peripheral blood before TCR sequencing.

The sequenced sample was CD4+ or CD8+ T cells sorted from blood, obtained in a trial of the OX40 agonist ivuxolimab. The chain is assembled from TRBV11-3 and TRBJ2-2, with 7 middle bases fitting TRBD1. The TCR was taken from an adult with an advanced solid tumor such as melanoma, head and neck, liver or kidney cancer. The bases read TGTGCCAGCAGCCCAGGGGGACCTCGGGGCACCGGGGAGCTGTTTTTT. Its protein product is CASSPGGPRGTGELFF.